These 11 T cell receptor beta chains originate from one sample sequenced in a study of read filtering for tumor transcriptome and immune sequencing. This library used roughly 400 ng RNA and molecular barcoded adaptors spanning alpha/delta and beta/gamma chains. From the reads, TCRdb called clonotypes with MiXCR, one entry per CDR3 protein. This table holds more than 35,000 distinct CDR3 sequences, 14% found once. The specimen sequenced was a population of CD138-negative cells sorted from bone marrow. The source is a donor older than 35 with multiple myeloma.

This clonotype ranks as medium-sized (0.01 to 0.1%). The chain couples TRBV6-2 or TRBV6-3 to TRBJ1-5; D is ambiguous. In germline, CDR1 is MNHEY, CDR2 SVGEGT. The CDR3 is 13 residues long. With 2 bases removed from V and 3 bases from J, the gap between germline ends came to 5 bases. CDR3 DNA sequence: TGTGCCAGCAGTTACAGGGACAATCAGCCCCAGCATTTT. Translating gives CASSYRDNQPQHF.

In its sample, this clonotype was seen many times. The CDR3 loop is CSLGDSGTDTQYF. As DNA, the CDR3 is TGCAGTCTCGGGGACTCGGGGACAGATACGCAGTATTTT. This chain uses TRBV20-1 with TRBJ2-3; D possibly corresponds to TRBD2 (6 bases). Germline lookup yields CDR1 DFQATT and CDR2 SNEGSKA (reference sequence). This CDR3 contains 13 residues. The V end lost 8 bases, the J end lost 3 bases, and 15 bases lay between the germline ends.

Many counts were recorded for this clonotype. This chain joins TRBV7-9 and TRBJ2-7; D not certain. V was cut by 1 base and J by 3 bases, with 7 bases left in between. Per germline, CDR1 SEHNR and CDR2 FQNEAQ (reference sequence). There are 13 residues in the CDR3. The CDR3 DNA is TGTGCCAGCAGCTTAGTTTACAGCTACGAGCAGTACTTC. Encoded protein: CASSLVYSYEQYF.

Ten or more counts support this clonotype. The rearrangement links TRBV19 to TRBJ1-5; D unresolved. Germline V lookup: CDR1 LNHDA, CDR2 SQIVND (reference sequence). Deletions cut 2 bases from V and 7 bases from J, with 12 bases between. This CDR3 comprises 14 residues. CDR3 sequence: CASSIWPEGQPQHF. The CDR3 nucleotides are TGTGCCAGTAGTATATGGCCCGAGGGACAGCCCCAGCATTTT. Filled out from reference TRBV19 and TRBJ1-5, the complete variable domain reads DGGITQSPKYLFRKEGQNVTLSCEQNLNHDAMYWYRQDPGQGLRLIYYSQIVNDFQKGDIAEGYSVSREKKESFPLTVTSAQKNPTAFYLCASSIWPEGQPQHFGDGTRLSIL.

In regard to this clonotype: A single base separates this from a much larger clone, so it may be a read error. V usage is TRBV5-1 and J usage is TRBJ1-2, with D perhaps TRBD1 (6 bases). CDR3 length: 14 amino acids. CDR1 SGHRS and CDR2 YFSETQ come from the germline V gene. CDR3 residues: CASGTGQRNCGYTF. As DNA, the CDR3 is TGCGCCAGCGGAACCGGACAGAGAAACTGTGGCTACACCTTC.

This clonotype was counted between two and nine times. This sequence joins TRBV13 and TRBJ2-1; D call uncertain. Germline V gene sequence: CDR1 PRHDT, CDR2 FYEKMQ (reference sequence). V was pared by 5 bases and J by 0 bases, with 17 bases between. The CDR3 runs to 17 residues. Here the CDR3 reads CASSPTVGPSSYNEQFF. The CDR3 DNA reads as TGTGCCAGCAGCCCGACGGTAGGGCCGAGCTCCTACAATGAGCAGTTCTTC.

Worth noting for this clonotype: This sequence may be a read error, since a much larger clone differs from it by one base. The J gene is TRBJ2-3, the V gene TRBV28, with D unresolved. The CDR3 loop spans 13 amino acids. Per germline, CDR1 MDHEN and CDR2 SYDVKM. The CDR3 nucleotides read TGTGCCAGCGGTTTACGAAGCCCCGTGGGGCAGTATTTT. It encodes CASGLRSPVGQYF. The variable domain in full, completed from reference TRBV28 and TRBJ2-3, reads DVKVTQSSRYLVKRTGEKVFLECVQDMDHENMFWYRQDPGLGLRLIYFSYDVKMKEKGDIPEGYSVSREKKERFSLILESASTNQTSMYLCASGLRSPVGQYFGPGTRLTVL.

This clonotype has a count of ten or more. The chain recombines TRBV10-3 with TRBJ1-1, with D perhaps matching TRBD1 (6 bases). The germline V gene has CDR1 ENHRY and CDR2 SYGVKD. The CDR3 sequence is 15 residues long. V lost 2 bases and J 6 bases, leaving 16 bases between the germline ends. The CDR3 DNA reads as TGTGCCATCAGTGAGCTACCCCAGGGGATCTCTGAAGCTTTCTTT. Translating it yields CAISELPQGISEAFF.

This clonotype was seen many times. The gene calls are TRBV3-1 and TRBJ2-1, with D unresolved. Trimming cost V 1 base and J 7 bases, with 8 bases left between them. The CDR3 has 13 amino acids. Germline V gene lookup returns CDR1 LGHDT and CDR2 YNNKEL (reference sequence). The CDR3 nucleotides read TGTGCCAGCAGCCAAGCCGGGCCTAATGAGCAGTTCTTC. This sequence encodes CASSQAGPNEQFF.

This clonotype was seen many times. This sequence joins TRBV12-3 or TRBV12-4 and TRBJ2-5; D unclear. With 0 bases removed from V and 3 bases from J, the gap between germline ends came to 8 bases. This CDR3 has 14 amino acids. In DNA, the CDR3 is TGTGCCAGCAGTTTAGCCATCAAAAAAGAGACCCAGTACTTC. Residues: CASSLAIKKETQYF.

This clonotype appeared many times. V usage is TRBV15 and J usage is TRBJ1-6, with D perhaps TRBD1 (5 bases). The CDR3 length is 15 residues. V lost 0 bases to trimming and J lost 7 bases, with 10 bases between them. Germline values: CDR1 LNHNV, CDR2 YYDKDF (reference sequence). The CDR3 DNA reads as TGTGCCACCAGCAGAGATCAGGGCAGCAATTCACCCCTCCACTTT. It translates to CATSRDQGSNSPLHF.